This T cell receptor beta chain was captured in a study of cytomegalovirus exposure and HLA in healthy donors. Assay: immunoSEQ multiplex PCR; the TCRdb copy retains only in-frame clones and omits some. Among roughly 130,000 clones listed, about 90% were seen once. Study-wide findings and caveats: Rarity marked most TCR sequences, yet some public TCRs occurred in many donors. Subsequent analysis showed first-cohort TCR clusters tending to co-occur in some 120 validation repertoires. It was reported that the classifier diagnosed cytomegalovirus status with high specificity and sensitivity in both the original and validation cohorts. Among TCR beta chains, those listed as cytomegalovirus-associated numbered 164.

Germline V gene lookup returns CDR1 SGHNT and CDR2 YYREEE (reference sequence). This CDR3 has 13 amino acids. V lost 1 base and J 2 bases, leaving 6 bases between the germline ends. As to this clone: Its target is not known. Other DNA sequences in this specimen translate into the identical CDR3.

The source of this sequence is a man under 40 in good health and CMV-seronegative. Material for sequencing was PBMCs. J is TRBJ2-5 and V is TRBV5-4; perhaps TRBD1 as D (5 bases). CDR3 sequence (DNA): TGTGCCAGCAGCTTGAGGGGTCAAGAGACCCAGTACTTC. Translation: CASSLRGQETQYF. Variable domain in full (rest from reference TRBV5-4 and TRBJ2-5): ETGVTQSPTHLIKTRGQQVTLRCSSQSGHNTVSWYQQALGQGPQFIFQYYREEENGRGNFPPRFSGLQFPNYSSELNVNALELDDSALYLCASSLRGQETQYFGPGTRLLVL.